These 4 T cell receptor beta chains originate from one sample sequenced in a study of cytomegalovirus exposure and HLA in healthy donors. Vbeta (60) and Jbeta (13) primers were used in the PCR. Data came from immunoSEQ multiplex PCR; TCRdb stores just in-frame clones and leaves some out. The sample records 95,000 to 150,000 clones, 78% being singletons. The sample consisted of PBMCs. Receptors originate from a woman aged 40 to 50 in good health and CMV-seronegative.

This clone was observed a handful of times. The CDR3 loop is CASSRPPVGQGYEQYF. CDR3 bases: TGTGCCAGCAGTCGACCCCCCGTTGGACAGGGCTACGAGCAGTACTTC. The chain employs TRBV27 and TRBJ2-7, with TRBD1 identical over 8 bases. CDR3 length equals 16 residues. The germline V gene has CDR1 MNHEY and CDR2 SMNVEV (reference sequence). V was clipped by 5 bases and J by 3 bases; unmatched bases: 12.

The chain recombines TRBV21-1 with TRBJ1-1; the table's D gene call, TRBD1, was not cross checked with the DNA. TRBV21-1 is a pseudogene segment. The CDR3 extends over 18 amino acids. The CDR3 DNA is TGTGCCAGCAGCCCCATCCCGGGACAGGGATACGGGAACACTGAAGCTTTCTTT. It yields the protein CASSPIPGQGYGNTEAFF.

The chain combines TRBV25-1 with TRBJ2-1; maybe TRBD2 (7 bases). The length of the CDR3 is 13 residues. Germline assignment: CDR1 MGHDK and CDR2 SYGVNS. Trimming stripped 6 bases from V and 7 bases from J, with 13 bases between. The CDR3 protein is CASRRGAENEQFF. The CDR3 nucleotides read TGTGCCAGCAGACGGGGGGCAGAGAATGAGCAGTTCTTC.

V usage is TRBV10-3 and J usage is TRBJ1-1; D might be TRBD1 (6 bases). The ends were cut back, 7 bases at V and 12 bases at J, with 21 bases in the middle. The CDR3 runs 13 residues. CDR1 ENHRY and CDR2 SYGVKD come from the germline V gene. The CDR3 DNA sequence: TGTGCCATCACCGAAGGGATCAGGGGATCGACTTTCTTT. As protein: CAITEGIRGSTFF.